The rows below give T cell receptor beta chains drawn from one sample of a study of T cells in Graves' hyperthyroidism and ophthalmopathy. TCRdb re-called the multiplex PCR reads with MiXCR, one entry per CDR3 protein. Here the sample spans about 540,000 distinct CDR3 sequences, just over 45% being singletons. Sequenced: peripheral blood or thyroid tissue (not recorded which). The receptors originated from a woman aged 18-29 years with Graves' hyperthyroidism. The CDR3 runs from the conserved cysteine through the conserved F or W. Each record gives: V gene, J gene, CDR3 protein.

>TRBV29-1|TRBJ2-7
CSVEGQGTYEQYF
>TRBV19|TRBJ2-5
CASLGTDQETQHF
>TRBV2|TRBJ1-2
CASSSMPQALIRSGYTF
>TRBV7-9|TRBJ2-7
CASSLNYEQYF
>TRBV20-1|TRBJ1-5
CSARDPNRYSNQPQHF
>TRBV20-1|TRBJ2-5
CSADLAGGPQTQYF
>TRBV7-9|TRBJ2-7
CAIGGGGSIPYEQYF
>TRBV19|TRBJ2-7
CASIQGSYYEQYF
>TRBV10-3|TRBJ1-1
CAISEGDGDTEAFF
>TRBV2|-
CASSPWGETYEQYF
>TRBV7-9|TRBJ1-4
CASSFSEKLFF
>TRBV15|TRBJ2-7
CATSRVASGRFSSYEQYF
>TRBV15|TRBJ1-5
CATSRDRQGSNQPQHF
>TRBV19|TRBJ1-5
CASSLVRDSNQPQHF
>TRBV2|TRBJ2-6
CASSEGQGANVLTF
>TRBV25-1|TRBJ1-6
CASRTQNSPLHF
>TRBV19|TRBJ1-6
CASSINGQASTNSPLHF
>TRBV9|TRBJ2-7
CASSVDSDYEQYF
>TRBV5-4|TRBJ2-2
CASSSFKNTGELFF
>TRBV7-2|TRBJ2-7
CASSSLPSGREQYF
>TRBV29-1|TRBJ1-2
CSAGRDRNPLEYGYTF
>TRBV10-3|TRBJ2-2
CASSGLAGGPGELFF
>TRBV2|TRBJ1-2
CASRGDWGHAYGYTF
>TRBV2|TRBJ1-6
CASAASSYNSPLHF
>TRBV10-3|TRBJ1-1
CAISSRRGQQNTEAFF
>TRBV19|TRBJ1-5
CASTPGQGPKPQHF
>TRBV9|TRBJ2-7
CASSAGEGAYEQYF
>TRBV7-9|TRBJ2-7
CASSQTGSYEQYF
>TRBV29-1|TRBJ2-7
CSVVRSSWGEQYF
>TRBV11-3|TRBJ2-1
CASSLAGGPSVF
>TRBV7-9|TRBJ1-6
CASSQDPGRNSPLHF
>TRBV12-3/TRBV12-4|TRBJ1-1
CASSFVGLRGPEAFF
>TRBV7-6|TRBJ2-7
CASSFSDSSYEQYF
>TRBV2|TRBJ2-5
CASSGGGWTQYF
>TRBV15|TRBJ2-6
CATTAGENVLTF
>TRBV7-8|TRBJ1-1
CASSYRGGGAFF
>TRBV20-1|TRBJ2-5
CSAGTEQETQYF
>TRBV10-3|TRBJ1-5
CAISEFGFSNQPQHF
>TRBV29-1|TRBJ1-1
CSAGQEVRDTEAFF